Below, 13 T cell receptor beta chains from the same sample are listed, as sequenced in a study of T cell changes during pregnancy in multiple sclerosis (dated by TCRdb to the late 2010s). The protocol used for the library was the immunoSEQ multiplex PCR assay. TCRdb mirrors the immuneACCESS table, restricted to in-frame sequences. Some clones are absent from its copies; in checked studies, under half trace to an unresolved V gene, and the reason for the others is unknown. The sample table shows 70,000 to 100,000 clones, and around 93% are seen once. The top ten constitute 2% to 2.5% of the sample. This specimen was peripheral blood, taken in the third trimester of pregnancy. The receptors originated from a female donor with multiple sclerosis, enrolled in a pregnancy study.

This sequence joins TRBV13 and TRBJ2-7; the D gene is possibly TRBD2 (6 bases). The CDR3 sequence is 12 residues long. CDR1 is PRHDT, CDR2 FYEKMQ, per germline (reference sequence). Trimming took 4 bases from V and 7 from J, leaving 11 bases between them. CDR3 residues: CASSSAAGEQYF. CDR3 DNA: TGTGCCAGCAGCTCCGCGGCGGGGGAGCAGTACTTC.

The chain has TRBV6-1 and TRBJ2-3; no clear D gene. CDR3 length equals 14 residues. Germline CDR1 and CDR2: MNHNS and SASEGT. V was trimmed by 11 bases and J by 2 bases, leaving 17 bases between them. The CDR3 loop is CARRPQLFTDTQYF. The CDR3 region has the DNA TGTGCCCGGAGACCGCAACTCTTCACAGATACGCAGTATTTT.

The chain combines TRBV6-4 with TRBJ2-3, with D maybe TRBD2 (6 bases). Germline CDR1 MRHNA, CDR2 SNTAGT. This CDR3 has 15 amino acids. With 5 bases removed from V and 2 bases from J, the gap between germline ends came to 14 bases. The CDR3 nucleotides read TGTGCCAGCAGTACGGGGGAGAAGGACACAGATACGCAGTATTTT. It specifies CASSTGEKDTDTQYF.

This chain connects TRBV30 to TRBJ2-7; 10 bases agree with TRBD2. CDR3 size: 15 residues. Germline V gene data show CDR1 as GTSNPN and CDR2 as SVGIG (reference sequence). V lost 2 bases and J lost 5; bases outside the gene matches: 9. The CDR3 sequence is CAWSPSSGRTNEQYF. Here the CDR3 DNA reads TGTGCCTGGAGTCCATCTAGCGGGAGAACGAACGAGCAGTACTTC.

The rearrangement uses TRBV10-3 and TRBJ2-7; 9 bases map to TRBD1. This CDR3 is 16 amino acids long. The trim removed 0 bases at V and 2 bases at J, leaving 5 bases unmatched. Germline CDR1 reads ENHRY; CDR2 reads SYGVKD. CDR3 in DNA: TGTGCCATCAGTGAGTCGGGGACAGGGAAAACCTACGAGCAGTACTTC. It encodes CAISESGTGKTYEQYF.

The V call is TRBV18, the J call TRBJ2-3; D unclear. The CDR3 consists of 15 residues. In germline, CDR1 is KGHSH, CDR2 LQKENI. V was pared by 6 bases and J by 0 bases, with 13 bases between. In DNA, the CDR3 is TGTGCCAGCTCTCCAACAGCTGGGAGCACAGATACGCAGTATTTT. Encoded protein: CASSPTAGSTDTQYF.

The chain uses TRBV5-4 and TRBJ2-7, with a possible D match to TRBD1 (6 bases). The germline V gene has CDR1 SGHNT and CDR2 YYREEE (reference sequence). The CDR3 length is 15 residues. V lost 3 bases to trimming and J lost 4 bases, with 17 bases between them. CDR3 amino acids: CASSSRQERSYEQYF. Written as DNA, the CDR3 is TGTGCCAGCAGCTCCAGACAGGAGAGGTCTTACGAGCAGTACTTC.

The chain uses TRBV28 and TRBJ1-2; 9 positions match TRBD1. CDR1 and CDR2 from the germline V gene are MDHEN and SYDVKM. V lost 7 bases, J lost 3 bases, and 9 bases stayed unmatched. The CDR3 runs to 15 residues. CDR3 DNA sequence: TGTGCCAGCACCACGGGACAGGGCCGATACTATGGCTACACCTTC. Protein sequence: CASTTGQGRYYGYTF.

This chain uses TRBV19 with TRBJ2-7; TRBD1 is a possible D gene (6 bases). CDR1 is LNHDA, CDR2 SQIVND, per germline (reference sequence). Trimming stripped 2 bases from V and 3 bases from J, with 14 bases between. This CDR3 region has 15 residues. CDR3 DNA: TGTGCCAGTAGTATAATTGGGGACACTCGCTACGAGCAGTACTTC. Translation gives CASSIIGDTRYEQYF.

CDR3 nucleotides: TGTGCCAGCAGCTTAGGCAGGGTCACCTACAATGAGCAGTTCTTC. Translated, it gives CASSLGRVTYNEQFF. This chain connects TRBV7-8 to TRBJ2-1; TRBD1 is a possible D gene (5 bases). This CDR3 spans 15 amino acids. Trimming took 1 base from V and 2 from J, leaving 9 bases between them. Per germline, CDR1 SGHVS and CDR2 FQNEAQ.

The V gene is TRBV9, the J gene TRBJ2-3, with D possibly matching TRBD2 (6 bases). The CDR3 consists of 15 residues. V was shortened by 4 bases and J by 3 bases, with 15 bases between the two germline ends. Germline CDR1 is SGDLS and CDR2 is YYNGEE. CDR3 sequence (DNA): TGTGCCAGCAGCCGGGGAGGAGGGGTGACAGATACGCAGTATTTT. This codes for CASSRGGGVTDTQYF.

This clone has a single count. The rearrangement links TRBV28 to TRBJ2-7; 7 bases map to TRBD1. Trimming cost V 6 bases and J 6 bases; bases outside gene matches: 8. The CDR3 has 13 residues. Germline V CDR1 and CDR2: MDHEN, SYDVKM. CDR3 in amino acids: CASRHDRVGEQYF. CDR3 DNA sequence: TGTGCCAGCAGACACGACAGGGTCGGCGAGCAGTACTTC. Looking up the rest from reference TRBV28 and TRBJ2-7 gives the full variable domain: DVKVTQSSRYLVKRTGEKVFLECVQDMDHENMFWYRQDPGLGLRLIYFSYDVKMKEKGDIPEGYSVSREKKERFSLILESASTNQTSMYLCASRHDRVGEQYFGPGTRLTVT.

This chain connects TRBV6-5 to TRBJ2-7; 9 bases fit TRBD2. Trimming took 2 bases from V and 2 from J; bases not matched to a gene: 7. CDR1 MNHEY and CDR2 SVGAGI come from the germline V gene. The CDR3 runs 16 residues. The CDR3 sequence: CASSYLGLAGPYEQYF. In nucleotides, the CDR3 is TGTGCCAGCAGTTACCTAGGGCTAGCGGGACCCTACGAGCAGTACTTC.